This record covers a single TCR beta chain. What this receptor recognizes is not known. Per-base quality was not reported, and no clone a single base away is much larger than it. Libraries were made using the immunoSEQ multiplex PCR assay. Concerning the study's data processing: A statistical classification framework was built for diagnosing cytomegalovirus status from the catalog of TCR beta chain sequences. TCRdb obtained this table from immuneACCESS and retained in-frame rearrangements with V and J assigned. These tables miss some clones; where compared with another copy, unresolved V genes account for less than half of the shortfall, and the remainder is unexplained. V, J and clone size derive from that table, while D and trimming were established from the DNA sequence. Recorded for this sample are roughly 130,000 clones; 84% of them occurred a single time. The ten largest clones capture over 1.3% of the sample.

The data derive from a study of cytomegalovirus exposure and HLA in healthy donors (dated 2017 in TCRdb). Background on the whole study: According to a later analysis, one platform produced both the 110 or so validation repertoires and the 550 to 800 repertoires of the first cohort. Along with the approximately 620-subject first cohort, a separate validation cohort of some 130 different subjects was used. The aim of the study was to test whether cataloging public T cell receptors could identify signatures of past pathogen exposure. To predict cytomegalovirus infection status, the study combined high-throughput TCR immunosequencing, statistical association of individual TCRs with disease status, and machine learning. Study-level results and caveats: A few of the identified cytomegalovirus-associated TCR beta chains were confirmed in vitro to be specific for cytomegalovirus antigens. In a later analysis, TCRs clustered in the first cohort were found to also tend to co-occur in the roughly 120 validation repertoires, with about 93% of cluster scores above 0. The study listed 150 to 200 TCR beta chains as associated with cytomegalovirus. Most TCR sequences were seen in very few donors, while some public TCRs were found in many individuals. The authors suggested that the approach could potentially be generalized to other disease states and immunological phenotypes. The classifier was reported to diagnose cytomegalovirus status with high specificity and sensitivity in both the original and validation cohorts. A later analysis had no HLA typing for the validation cohort, so co-occurrence there was scored across all 120 repertoires.

The donors belonged to the validation cohort of under 150 subjects, which was separate from the roughly 670-subject first cohort. This TCR was recovered from a woman in her twenties or thirties in good health and CMV-seronegative. Sequencing was carried out using PBMCs.

The CDR3 has the sequence CASSQGDRGLSEKLFF. The sequenced DNA is TGTGCCAGCAGCCAAGGAGACAGGGGGCTAAGTGAAAAACTGTTTTTT. The rearrangement combines TRBV4-2 with TRBJ1-4; 10 bases in the junction line up with TRBD1. Including cysteine and phenylalanine, the CDR3 has 16 amino acids. Here the CDR3 DNA is all that survives: 48 bases in frame from base 1. CDR1 and CDR2 were assigned from the germline V gene as LGHNA and YNFKEQ. Trimmed from V: 1 base; trimmed from J: 7 bases; junction bases lacking a gene match: 6.